This T cell receptor beta chain originates from a study of blood T cell repertoires in COVID-19. Study in general: Acute and convalescent COVID-19 samples came from the United States, Italy and Spain. T cells, B-cell-depleted T cells, or PBMCs supplied cDNA or gDNA.

Source study methods: Reference gene primer amplification gave estimated nucleated cell counts. Libraries were prepared by immunoSEQ multiplex PCR; TCRdb keeps only in-frame clonotypes and omits some of them. V, J and clone size derive from that table, while D and trimming were established from the DNA sequence. The sample gives around 99,000 clones, about three quarters of which show up once; 4% to 4.5% is in the top ten. The ends were cut back, 2 bases at V and 6 bases at J, with 11 bases in the middle. The CDR3 is 13 residues long. Germline CDR1 and CDR2: WNHNN and SYGVQD (reference sequence). The chain links TRBV10-1 to TRBJ2-7; D may be TRBD2 (6 bases). Sequences were obtained from peripheral blood. This clonotype was obtained from a man in his sixties or seventies with acute or convalescent COVID-19. CDR3 region: CASSEAGLGEQYF. Written as DNA, the CDR3 is TGCGCCAGCAGTGAGGCGGGACTTGGCGAGCAGTACTTC.